The clone carrying this TCR beta chain has ten or more counts. The sample belongs to a study of Graves' ophthalmopathy and Graves' hyperthyroidism. What supplied the PBMCs was about 10 ml of fresh peripheral blood. RNA transcripts were the source from which TCR beta CDR3 regions were amplified. Second-round multiplex PCR followed a first-round RT-PCR using HTBI primers. TCRdb analysed the multiplex PCR reads with MiXCR anew, one entry per CDR3 protein. This sample carries hundreds of thousands of distinct CDR3 sequences, 20% to 25% of them seen once, and the ten largest clones take around 6.9%. The V and J ends lost 0 bases and 4 bases respectively, with 7 bases between them. Germline V gene data show CDR1 as SGHRS and CDR2 as YFSETQ. CDR3 length equals 13 residues.

This chain links TRBV5-1 with TRBJ1-1; D ambiguous. The TCR originated in a woman aged 18-29 years with stable Graves' hyperthyroidism. Some clones in this sample may be carry-over from other donors' samples. The sequenced sample consisted of peripheral blood. CDR3 DNA: TGCGCCAGCAGCTTGGACGACGCCACTGAAGCTTTCTTT. Amino acid sequence: CASSLDDATEAFF.